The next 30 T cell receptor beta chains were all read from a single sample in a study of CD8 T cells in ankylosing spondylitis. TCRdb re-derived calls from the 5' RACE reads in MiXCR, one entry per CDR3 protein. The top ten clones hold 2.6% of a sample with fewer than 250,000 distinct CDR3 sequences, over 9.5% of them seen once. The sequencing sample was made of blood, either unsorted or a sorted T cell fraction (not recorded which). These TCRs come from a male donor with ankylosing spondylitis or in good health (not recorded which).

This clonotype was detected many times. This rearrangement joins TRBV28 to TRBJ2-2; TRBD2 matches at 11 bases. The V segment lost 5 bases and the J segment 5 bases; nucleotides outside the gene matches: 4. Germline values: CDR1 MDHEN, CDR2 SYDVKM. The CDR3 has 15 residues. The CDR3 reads CASSVAGGRTGELFF. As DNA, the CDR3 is TGTGCCAGCAGTGTAGCGGGGGGGCGGACCGGGGAGCTGTTTTTT.

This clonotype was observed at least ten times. CDR3: CASKPRDHREAFF. The CDR3 nucleotides read TGTGCCAGCAAGCCCAGGGACCATCGTGAAGCTTTCTTT. V usage is TRBV14 and J usage is TRBJ1-1, with D possibly matching TRBD1 (5 bases). This CDR3 contains 13 residues. CDR1 is SGHDN and CDR2 is FVKESK in the germline V gene. V was clipped by 7 bases and J by 7 bases, with 16 bases between them.

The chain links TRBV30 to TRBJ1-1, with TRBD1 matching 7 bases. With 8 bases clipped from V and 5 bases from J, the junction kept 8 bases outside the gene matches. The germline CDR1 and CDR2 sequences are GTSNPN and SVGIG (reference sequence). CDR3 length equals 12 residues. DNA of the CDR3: TGTGCCAGCCAACAGGGGTGGACTGAAGCTTTCTTT. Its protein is CASQQGWTEAFF. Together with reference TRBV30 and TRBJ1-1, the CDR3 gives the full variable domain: SQTIHQWPATLVQPVGSPLSLECTVEGTSNPNLYWYRQAAGRGLQLLFYSVGIGQISSEVPQNLSASRPQDRQFILSSKKLLLSDSGFYLCASQQGWTEAFFGQGTRLTVV.

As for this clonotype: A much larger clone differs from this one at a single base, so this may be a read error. DNA for the CDR3: TGTGCCAGCAGCCCTTGGGACAGCTACGAGCAGTGCTTC. Its protein product is CASSPWDSYEQCF. The rearrangement joins TRBV3-1 to TRBJ2-7; 7 bases are a match to TRBD1. The V gene's germline CDR1 is LGHDT and CDR2 YNNKEL (reference sequence). The CDR3 totals 13 residues.

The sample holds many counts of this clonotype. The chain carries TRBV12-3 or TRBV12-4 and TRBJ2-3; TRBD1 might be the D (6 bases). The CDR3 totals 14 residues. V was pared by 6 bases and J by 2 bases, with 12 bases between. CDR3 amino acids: CASSRTGITDTQYF. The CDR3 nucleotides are TGTGCCAGCAGCCGTACAGGGATCACAGATACGCAGTATTTT.

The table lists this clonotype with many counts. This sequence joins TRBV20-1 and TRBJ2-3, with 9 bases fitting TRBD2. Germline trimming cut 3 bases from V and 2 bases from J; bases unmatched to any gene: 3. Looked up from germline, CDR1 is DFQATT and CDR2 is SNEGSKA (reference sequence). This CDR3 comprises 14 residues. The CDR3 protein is CSARPSGVTDTQYF. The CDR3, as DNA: TGCAGTGCTAGGCCTAGCGGGGTCACAGATACGCAGTATTTT.

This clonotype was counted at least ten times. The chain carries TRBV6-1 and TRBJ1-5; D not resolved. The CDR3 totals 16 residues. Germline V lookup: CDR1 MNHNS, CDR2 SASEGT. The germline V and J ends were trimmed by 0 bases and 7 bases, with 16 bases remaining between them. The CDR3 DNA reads TGTGCCAGCAGTGAAGCGGGCCCCTCGTGGGAACAGCCCCAGCATTTT. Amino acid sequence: CASSEAGPSWEQPQHF.

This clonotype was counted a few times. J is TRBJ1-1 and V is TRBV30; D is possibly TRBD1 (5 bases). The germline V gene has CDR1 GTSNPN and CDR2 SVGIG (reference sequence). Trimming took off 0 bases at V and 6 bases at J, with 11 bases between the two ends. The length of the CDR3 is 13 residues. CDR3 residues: CAWSVHRLAEAFF. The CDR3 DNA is TGTGCCTGGAGTGTACACAGGTTGGCTGAAGCTTTCTTT.

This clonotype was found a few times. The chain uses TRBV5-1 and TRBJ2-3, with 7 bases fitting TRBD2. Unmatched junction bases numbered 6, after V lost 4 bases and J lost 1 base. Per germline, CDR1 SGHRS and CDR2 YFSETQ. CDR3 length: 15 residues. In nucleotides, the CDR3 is TGCGCCAGCAGCCCGGGGGGACGGGGCACAGATACGCAGTATTTT. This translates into CASSPGGRGTDTQYF.

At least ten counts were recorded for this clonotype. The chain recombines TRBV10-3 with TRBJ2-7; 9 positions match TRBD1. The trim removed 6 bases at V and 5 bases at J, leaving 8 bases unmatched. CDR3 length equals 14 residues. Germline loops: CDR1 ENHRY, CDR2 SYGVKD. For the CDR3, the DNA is TGTGCCATCAGGGAGGACAGGGGAATCGACGAGCAGTACTTC. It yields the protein CAIREDRGIDEQYF.

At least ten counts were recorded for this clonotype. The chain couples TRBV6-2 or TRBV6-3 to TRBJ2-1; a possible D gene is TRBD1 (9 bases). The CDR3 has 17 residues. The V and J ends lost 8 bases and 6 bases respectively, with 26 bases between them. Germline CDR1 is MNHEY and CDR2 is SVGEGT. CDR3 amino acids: CASGGTGSSGLTNEQFF. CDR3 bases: TGTGCCAGCGGTGGGACAGGGTCTAGCGGGCTGACCAATGAGCAGTTCTTC.

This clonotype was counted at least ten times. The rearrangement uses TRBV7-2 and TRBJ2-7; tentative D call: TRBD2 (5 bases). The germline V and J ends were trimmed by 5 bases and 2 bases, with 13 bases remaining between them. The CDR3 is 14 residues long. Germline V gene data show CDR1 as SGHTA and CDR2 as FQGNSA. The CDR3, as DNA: TGTGCCAGCAGCCCCGGGGTTCCTCCCTACGAGCAGTACTTC. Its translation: CASSPGVPPYEQYF.

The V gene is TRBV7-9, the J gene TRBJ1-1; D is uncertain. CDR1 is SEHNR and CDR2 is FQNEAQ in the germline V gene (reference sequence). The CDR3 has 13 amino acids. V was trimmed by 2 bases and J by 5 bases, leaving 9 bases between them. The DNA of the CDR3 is TGTGCCAGCAGCTTATTGGCAGGTACTGAAGCTTTCTTT. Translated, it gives CASSLLAGTEAFF.

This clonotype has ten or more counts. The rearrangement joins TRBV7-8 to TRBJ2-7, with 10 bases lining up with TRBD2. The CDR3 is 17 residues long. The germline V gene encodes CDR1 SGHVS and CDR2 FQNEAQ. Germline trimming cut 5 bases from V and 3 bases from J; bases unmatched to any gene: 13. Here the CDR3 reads CASSRTSLAGVDYEQYF. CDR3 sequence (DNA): TGTGCCAGCAGCCGAACTTCTCTAGCGGGAGTTGACTACGAGCAGTACTTC.

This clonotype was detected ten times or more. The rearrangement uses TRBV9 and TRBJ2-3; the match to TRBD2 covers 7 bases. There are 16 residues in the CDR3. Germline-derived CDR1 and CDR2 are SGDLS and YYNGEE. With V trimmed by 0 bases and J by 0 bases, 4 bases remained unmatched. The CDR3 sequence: CASSVVGGSSTDTQYF. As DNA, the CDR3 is TGTGCCAGCAGCGTAGTTGGCGGGAGTAGCACAGATACGCAGTATTTT.

The CDR3 reads CASSPDRINGEAFF. The CDR3 DNA sequence: TGTGCCAGCAGTCCCGACAGGATCAACGGGGAAGCTTTCTTT. The J gene is TRBJ1-1, the V gene TRBV2, with D maybe TRBD1 (6 bases). CDR1 is SNHLY and CDR2 is FYNNEI in the germline V gene. Between the trimmed V and J ends, which lost 5 bases and 8 bases, there was a span of 18 bases. There are 14 residues in the CDR3.

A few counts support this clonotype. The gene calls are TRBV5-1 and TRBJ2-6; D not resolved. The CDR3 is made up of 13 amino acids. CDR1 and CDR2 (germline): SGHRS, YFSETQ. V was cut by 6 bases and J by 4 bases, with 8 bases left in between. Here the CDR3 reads CASNDRGANVLTF. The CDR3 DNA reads TGCGCCAGCAATGACCGGGGGGCCAACGTCCTGACTTTC.

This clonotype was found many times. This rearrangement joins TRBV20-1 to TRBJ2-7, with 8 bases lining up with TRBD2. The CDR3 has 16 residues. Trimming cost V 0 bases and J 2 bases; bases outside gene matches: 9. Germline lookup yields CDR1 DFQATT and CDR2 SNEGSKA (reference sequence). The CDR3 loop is CSARDVSGSRAYEQYF. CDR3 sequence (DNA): TGCAGTGCTAGAGATGTAAGCGGGAGTAGGGCCTACGAGCAGTACTTC.

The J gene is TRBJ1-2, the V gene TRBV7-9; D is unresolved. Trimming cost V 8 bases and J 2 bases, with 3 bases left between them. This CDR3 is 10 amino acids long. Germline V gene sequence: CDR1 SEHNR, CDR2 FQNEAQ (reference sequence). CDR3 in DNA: TGTGCCAGCTCCAACTATGGCTACACCTTC. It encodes CASSNYGYTF. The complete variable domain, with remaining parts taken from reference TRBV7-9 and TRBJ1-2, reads DTGVSQNPRHKITKRGQNVTFRCDPISEHNRLYWYRQTLGQGPEFLTYFQNEAQLEKSRLLSDRFSAERPKGSFSTLEIQRTEQGDSAMYLCASSNYGYTFGSGTRLTVV.

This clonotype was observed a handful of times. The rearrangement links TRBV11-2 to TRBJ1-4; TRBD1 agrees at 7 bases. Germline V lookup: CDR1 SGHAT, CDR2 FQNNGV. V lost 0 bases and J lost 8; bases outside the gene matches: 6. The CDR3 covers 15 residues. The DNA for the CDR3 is TGTGCCAGCAGCTTAGATCGAGGGGGCCTGGAAAAACTGTTTTTT. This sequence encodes CASSLDRGGLEKLFF.

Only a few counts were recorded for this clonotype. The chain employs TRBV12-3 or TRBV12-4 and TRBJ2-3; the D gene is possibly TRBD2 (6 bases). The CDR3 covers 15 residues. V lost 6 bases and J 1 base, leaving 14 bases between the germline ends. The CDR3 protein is CASSPNSGRTDTQYF. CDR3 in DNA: TGTGCCAGCAGCCCCAATAGCGGTCGCACAGATACGCAGTATTTT.

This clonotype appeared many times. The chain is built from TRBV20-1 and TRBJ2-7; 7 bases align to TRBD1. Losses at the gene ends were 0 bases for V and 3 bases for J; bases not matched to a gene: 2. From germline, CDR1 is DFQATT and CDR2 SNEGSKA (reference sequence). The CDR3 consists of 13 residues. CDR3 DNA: TGCAGTGCTAGAGACGGACAGGTCTACGAGCAGTACTTC. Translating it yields CSARDGQVYEQYF.

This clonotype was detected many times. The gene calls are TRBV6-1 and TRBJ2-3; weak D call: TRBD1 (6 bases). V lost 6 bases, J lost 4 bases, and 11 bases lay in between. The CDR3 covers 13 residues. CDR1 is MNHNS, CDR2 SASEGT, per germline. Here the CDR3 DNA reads TGTGCCAGCAGGGGGACATTTGCAGATACGCAGTATTTT. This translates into CASRGTFADTQYF.

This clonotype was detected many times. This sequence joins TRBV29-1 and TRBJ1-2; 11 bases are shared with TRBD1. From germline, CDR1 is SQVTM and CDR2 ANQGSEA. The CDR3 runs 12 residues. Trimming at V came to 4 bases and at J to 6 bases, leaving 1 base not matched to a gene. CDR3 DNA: TGCAGCGTTGGGGGACAGGGGGATGGCTACACCTTC. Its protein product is CSVGGQGDGYTF. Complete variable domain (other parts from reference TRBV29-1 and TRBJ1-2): SAVISQKPSRDICQRGTSLTIQCQVDSQVTMMFWYRQQPGQSLTLIATANQGSEATYESGFVIDKFPISRPNLTFSTLTVSNMSPEDSSIYLCSVGGQGDGYTFGSGTRLTVV.

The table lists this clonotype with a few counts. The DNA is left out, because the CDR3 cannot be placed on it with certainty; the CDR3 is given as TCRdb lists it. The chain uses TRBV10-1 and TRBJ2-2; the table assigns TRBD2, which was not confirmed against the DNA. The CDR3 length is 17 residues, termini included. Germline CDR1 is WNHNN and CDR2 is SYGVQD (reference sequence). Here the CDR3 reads CASNPRRARRTPGSCFF.

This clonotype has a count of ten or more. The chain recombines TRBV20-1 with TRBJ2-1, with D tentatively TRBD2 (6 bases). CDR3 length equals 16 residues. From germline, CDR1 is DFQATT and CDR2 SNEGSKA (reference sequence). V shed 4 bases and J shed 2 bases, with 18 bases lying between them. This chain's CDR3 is CSATSGAVLPYNEQFF. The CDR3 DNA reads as TGCAGTGCTACTTCGGGAGCTGTCTTACCCTACAATGAGCAGTTCTTC.

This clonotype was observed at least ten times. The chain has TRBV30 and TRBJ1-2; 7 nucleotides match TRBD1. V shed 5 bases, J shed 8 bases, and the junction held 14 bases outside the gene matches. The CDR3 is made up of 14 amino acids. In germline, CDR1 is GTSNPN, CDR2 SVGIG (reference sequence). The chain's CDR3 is CAWGTVGARTGYTF. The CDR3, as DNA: TGTGCCTGGGGGACAGTCGGGGCGCGAACCGGCTACACCTTC.

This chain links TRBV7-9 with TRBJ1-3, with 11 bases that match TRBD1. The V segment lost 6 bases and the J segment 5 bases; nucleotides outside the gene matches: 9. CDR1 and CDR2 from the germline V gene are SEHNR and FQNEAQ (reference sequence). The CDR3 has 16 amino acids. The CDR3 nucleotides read TGTGCCAGCAGAGAATCCGGGACAGGGGGGAGAAACACCATATATTTT. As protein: CASRESGTGGRNTIYF.

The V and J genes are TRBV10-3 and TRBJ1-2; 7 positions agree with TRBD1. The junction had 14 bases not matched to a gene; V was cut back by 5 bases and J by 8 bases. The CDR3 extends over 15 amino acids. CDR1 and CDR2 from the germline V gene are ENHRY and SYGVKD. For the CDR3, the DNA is TGTGCCATCAGTTATTCAACGACAGGGACGGGGGGCTACACCTTC. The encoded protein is CAISYSTTGTGGYTF.

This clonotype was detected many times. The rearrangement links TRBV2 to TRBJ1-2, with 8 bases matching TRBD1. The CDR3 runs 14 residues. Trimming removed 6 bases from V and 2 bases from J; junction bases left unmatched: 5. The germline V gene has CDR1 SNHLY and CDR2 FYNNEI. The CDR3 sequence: CASRAGQGNYGYTF. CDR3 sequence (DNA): TGTGCCAGCAGGGCCGGACAGGGCAACTATGGCTACACCTTC.